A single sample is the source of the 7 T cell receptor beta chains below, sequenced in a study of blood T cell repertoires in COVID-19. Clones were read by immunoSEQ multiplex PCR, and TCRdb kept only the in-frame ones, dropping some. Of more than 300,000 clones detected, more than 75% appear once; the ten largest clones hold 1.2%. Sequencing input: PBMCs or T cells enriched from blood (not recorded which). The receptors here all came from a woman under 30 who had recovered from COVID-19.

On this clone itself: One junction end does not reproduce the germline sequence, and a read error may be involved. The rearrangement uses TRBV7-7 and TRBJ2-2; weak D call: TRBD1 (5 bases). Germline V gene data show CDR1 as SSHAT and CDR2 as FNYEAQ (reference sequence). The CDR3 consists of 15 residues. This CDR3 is CASSLLTANTGELFF. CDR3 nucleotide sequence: TGTGCTAGCAGCTTGCTGACAGCGAACACCGGGGAGCTGTTTTTT.

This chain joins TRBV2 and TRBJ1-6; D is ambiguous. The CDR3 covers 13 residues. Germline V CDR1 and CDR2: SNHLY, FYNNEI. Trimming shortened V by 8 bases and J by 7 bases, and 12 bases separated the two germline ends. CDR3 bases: TGTGCCAGCTGCACAGACCAAAATTCACCCCTCCACTTT. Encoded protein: CASCTDQNSPLHF. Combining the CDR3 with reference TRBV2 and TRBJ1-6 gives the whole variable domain EPEVTQTPSHQVTQMGQEVILRCVPISNHLYFYWYRQILGQKVEFLVSFYNNEISEKSEIFDDQFSVERPDGSNFTLKIRSTKLEDSAMYFCASCTDQNSPLHFGNGTRLTVT.

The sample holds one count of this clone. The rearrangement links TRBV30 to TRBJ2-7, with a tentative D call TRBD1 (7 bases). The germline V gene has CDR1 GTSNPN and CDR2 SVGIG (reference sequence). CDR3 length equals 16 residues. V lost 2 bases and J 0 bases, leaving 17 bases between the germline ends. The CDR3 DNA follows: TGTGCCTGGAGTCGGGAGAGGGGGCCCCGCTCCTACGAGCAGTACTTC. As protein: CAWSRERGPRSYEQYF.

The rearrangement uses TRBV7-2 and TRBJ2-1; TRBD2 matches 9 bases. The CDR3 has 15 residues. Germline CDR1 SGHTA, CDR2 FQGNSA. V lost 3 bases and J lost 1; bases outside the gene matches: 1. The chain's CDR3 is CASSLSGGSYNEQFF. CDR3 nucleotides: TGTGCCAGCAGCTTGAGCGGGGGGTCCTACAATGAGCAGTTCTTC. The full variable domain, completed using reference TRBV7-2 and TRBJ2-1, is GAGVSQSPSNKVTEKGKDVELRCDPISGHTALYWYRQSLGQGLEFLIYFQGNSAPDKSGLPSDRFSAERTGGSVSTLTIQRTQQEDSAVYLCASSLSGGSYNEQFFGPGTRLTVL.

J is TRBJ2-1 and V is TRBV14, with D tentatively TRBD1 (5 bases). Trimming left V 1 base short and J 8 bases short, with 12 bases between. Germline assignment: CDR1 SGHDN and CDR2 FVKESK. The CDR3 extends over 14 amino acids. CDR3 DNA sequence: TGTGCCAGCAGCCAAGTGAGGTGGGGCGATGAGCAGTTCTTC. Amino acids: CASSQVRWGDEQFF.

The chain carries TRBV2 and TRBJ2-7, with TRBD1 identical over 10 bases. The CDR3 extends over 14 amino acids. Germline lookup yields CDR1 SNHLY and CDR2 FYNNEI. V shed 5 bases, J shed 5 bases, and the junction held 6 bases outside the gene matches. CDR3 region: CASSRPGQGNEQYF. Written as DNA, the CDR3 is TGTGCCAGCAGTCGACCGGGACAGGGGAACGAGCAGTACTTC.

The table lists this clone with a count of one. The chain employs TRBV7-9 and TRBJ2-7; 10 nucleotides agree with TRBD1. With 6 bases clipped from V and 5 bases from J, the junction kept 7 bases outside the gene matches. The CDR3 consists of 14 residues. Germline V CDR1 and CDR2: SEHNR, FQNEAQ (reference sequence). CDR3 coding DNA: TGTGCCAGCAGGAGCCTCGGGACAGGGGACGAGCAGTACTTC. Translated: CASRSLGTGDEQYF.